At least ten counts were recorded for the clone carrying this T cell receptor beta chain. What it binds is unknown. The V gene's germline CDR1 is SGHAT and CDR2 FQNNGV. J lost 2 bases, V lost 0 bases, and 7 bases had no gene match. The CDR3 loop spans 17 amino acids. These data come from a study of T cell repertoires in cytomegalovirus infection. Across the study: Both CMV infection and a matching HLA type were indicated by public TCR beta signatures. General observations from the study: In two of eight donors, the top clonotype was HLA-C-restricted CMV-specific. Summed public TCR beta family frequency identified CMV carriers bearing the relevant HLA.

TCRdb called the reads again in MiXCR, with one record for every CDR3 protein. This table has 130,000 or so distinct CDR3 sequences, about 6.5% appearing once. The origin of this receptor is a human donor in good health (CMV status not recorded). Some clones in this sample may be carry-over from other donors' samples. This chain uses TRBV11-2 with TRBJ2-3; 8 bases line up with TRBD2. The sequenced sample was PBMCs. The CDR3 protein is CASSLDDRGGITDTQYF. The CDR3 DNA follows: TGTGCCAGCAGCTTAGATGATCGCGGGGGGATCACAGATACGCAGTATTTT.